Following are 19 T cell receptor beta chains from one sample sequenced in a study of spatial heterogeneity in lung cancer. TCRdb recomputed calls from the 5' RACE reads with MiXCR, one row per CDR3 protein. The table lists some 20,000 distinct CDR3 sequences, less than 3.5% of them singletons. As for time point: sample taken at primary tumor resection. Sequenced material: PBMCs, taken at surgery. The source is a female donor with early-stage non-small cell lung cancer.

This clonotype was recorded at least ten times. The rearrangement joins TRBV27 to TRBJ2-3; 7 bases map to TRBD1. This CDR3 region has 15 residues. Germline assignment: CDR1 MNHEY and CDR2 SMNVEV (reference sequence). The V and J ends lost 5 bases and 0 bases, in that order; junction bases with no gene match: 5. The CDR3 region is CASSRRDRSTDTQYF. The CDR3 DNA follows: TGTGCCAGCAGTCGCCGGGACAGAAGCACAGATACGCAGTATTTT.

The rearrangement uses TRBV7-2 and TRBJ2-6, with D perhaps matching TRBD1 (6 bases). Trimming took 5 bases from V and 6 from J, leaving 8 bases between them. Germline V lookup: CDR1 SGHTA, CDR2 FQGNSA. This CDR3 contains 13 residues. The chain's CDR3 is CASSPGQANVLTF. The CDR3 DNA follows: TGTGCCAGCAGCCCGGGACAGGCCAACGTCCTGACTTTC.

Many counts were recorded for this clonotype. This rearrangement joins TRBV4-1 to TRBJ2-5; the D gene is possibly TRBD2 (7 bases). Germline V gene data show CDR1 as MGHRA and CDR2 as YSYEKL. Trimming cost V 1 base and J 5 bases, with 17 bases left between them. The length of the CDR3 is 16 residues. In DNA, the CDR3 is TGCGCCAGCAGCCAAGTAGTCGGGGGGCCAGTGGAGACCCAGTACTTC. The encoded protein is CASSQVVGGPVETQYF.

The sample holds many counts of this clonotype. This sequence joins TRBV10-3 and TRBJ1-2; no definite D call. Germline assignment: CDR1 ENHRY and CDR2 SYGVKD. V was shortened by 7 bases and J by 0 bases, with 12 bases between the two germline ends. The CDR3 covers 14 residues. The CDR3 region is CAITDNIANYGYTF. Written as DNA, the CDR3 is TGTGCCATCACGGATAATATAGCTAACTATGGCTACACCTTC.

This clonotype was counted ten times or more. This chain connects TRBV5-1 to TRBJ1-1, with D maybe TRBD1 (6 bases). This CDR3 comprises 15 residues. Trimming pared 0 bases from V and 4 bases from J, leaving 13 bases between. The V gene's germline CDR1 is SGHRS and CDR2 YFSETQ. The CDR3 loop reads CASSLGGTPSTEAFF. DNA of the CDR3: TGCGCCAGCAGCTTGGGGGGGACACCCTCCACTGAAGCTTTCTTT. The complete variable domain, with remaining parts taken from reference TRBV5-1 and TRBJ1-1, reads KAGVTQTPRYLIKTRGQQVTLSCSPISGHRSVSWYQQTPGQGLQFLFEYFSETQRNKGNFPGRFSGRQFSNSRSEMNVSTLELGDSALYLCASSLGGTPSTEAFFGQGTRLTVV.

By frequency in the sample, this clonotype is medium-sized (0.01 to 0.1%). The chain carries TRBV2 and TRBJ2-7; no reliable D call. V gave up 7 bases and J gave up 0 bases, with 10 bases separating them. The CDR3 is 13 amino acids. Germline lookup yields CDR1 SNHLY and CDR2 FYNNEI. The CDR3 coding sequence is TGTGCCAGCACCTTAAGCGACTCCTACGAGCAGTACTTC. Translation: CASTLSDSYEQYF.

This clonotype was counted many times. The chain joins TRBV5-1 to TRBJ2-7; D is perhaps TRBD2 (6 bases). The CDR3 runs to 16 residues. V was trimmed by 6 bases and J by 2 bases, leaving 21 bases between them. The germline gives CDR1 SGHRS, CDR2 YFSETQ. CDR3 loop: CASKRPGAGRPYEQYF. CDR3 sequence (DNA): TGCGCCAGCAAAAGACCTGGGGCAGGGAGGCCCTACGAGCAGTACTTC.

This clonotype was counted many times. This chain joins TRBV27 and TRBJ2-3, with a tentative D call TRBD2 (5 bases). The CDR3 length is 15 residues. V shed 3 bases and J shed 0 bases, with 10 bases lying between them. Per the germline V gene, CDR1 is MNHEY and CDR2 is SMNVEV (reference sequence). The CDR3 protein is CASSFPGGSTDTQYF. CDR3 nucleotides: TGTGCCAGCAGTTTCCCCGGCGGGAGCACAGATACGCAGTATTTT.

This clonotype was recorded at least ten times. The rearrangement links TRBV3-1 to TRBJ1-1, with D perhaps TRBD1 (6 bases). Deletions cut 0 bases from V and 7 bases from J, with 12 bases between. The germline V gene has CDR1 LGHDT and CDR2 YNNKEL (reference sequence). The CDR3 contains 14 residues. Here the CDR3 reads CASSQDGGLGEAFF. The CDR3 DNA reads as TGTGCCAGCAGCCAAGATGGGGGGCTCGGTGAAGCTTTCTTT.

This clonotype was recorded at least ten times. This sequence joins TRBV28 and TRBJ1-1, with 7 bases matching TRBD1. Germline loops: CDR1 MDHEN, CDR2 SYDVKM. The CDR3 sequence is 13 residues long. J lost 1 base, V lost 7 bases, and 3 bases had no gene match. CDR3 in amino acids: CASMEGANTEAFF. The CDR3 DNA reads TGTGCCAGCATGGAGGGGGCGAACACTGAAGCTTTCTTT.

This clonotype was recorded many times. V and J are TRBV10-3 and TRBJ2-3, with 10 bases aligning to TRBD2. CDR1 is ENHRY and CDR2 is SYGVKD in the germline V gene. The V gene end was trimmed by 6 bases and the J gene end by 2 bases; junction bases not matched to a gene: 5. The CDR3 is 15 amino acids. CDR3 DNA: TGTGCCATCAGGGAACTAGCGGGATACACAGATACGCAGTATTTT. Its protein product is CAIRELAGYTDTQYF.

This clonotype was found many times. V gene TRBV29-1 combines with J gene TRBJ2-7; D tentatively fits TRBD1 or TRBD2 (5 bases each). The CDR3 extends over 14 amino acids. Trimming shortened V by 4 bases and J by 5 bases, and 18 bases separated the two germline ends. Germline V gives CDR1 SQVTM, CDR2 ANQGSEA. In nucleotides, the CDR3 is TGCAGCGTTGGAGTTCGGGGCACCGAGAACGAGCAGTACTTC. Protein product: CSVGVRGTENEQYF.

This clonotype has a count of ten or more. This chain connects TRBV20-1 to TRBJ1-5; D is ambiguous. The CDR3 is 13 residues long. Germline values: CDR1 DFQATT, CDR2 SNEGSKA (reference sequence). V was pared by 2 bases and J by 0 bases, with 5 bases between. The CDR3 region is CSARINSNQPQHF. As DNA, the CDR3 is TGCAGTGCTAGAATAAATAGCAATCAGCCCCAGCATTTT.

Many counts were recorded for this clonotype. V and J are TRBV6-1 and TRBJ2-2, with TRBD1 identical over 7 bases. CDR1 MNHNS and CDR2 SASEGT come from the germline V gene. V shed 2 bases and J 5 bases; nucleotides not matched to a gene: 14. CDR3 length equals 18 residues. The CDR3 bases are TGTGCCAGCAGTGAACCCCGGGACAGAACCACTAATACCGGGGAGCTGTTTTTT. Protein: CASSEPRDRTTNTGELFF.

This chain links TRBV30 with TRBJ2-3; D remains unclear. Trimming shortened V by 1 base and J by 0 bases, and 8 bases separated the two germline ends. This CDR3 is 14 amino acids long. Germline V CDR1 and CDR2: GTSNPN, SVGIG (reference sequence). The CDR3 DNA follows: TGTGCCTGGAGTGAGAGGATTAGCACAGATACGCAGTATTTT. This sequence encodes CAWSERISTDTQYF.

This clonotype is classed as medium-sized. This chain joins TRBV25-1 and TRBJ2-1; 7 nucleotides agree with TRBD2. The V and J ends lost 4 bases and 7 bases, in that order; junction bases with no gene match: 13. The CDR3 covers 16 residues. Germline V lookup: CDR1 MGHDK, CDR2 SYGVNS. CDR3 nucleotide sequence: TGTGCCAGCAGTGGCGGACCGCAGGCGGGGGTTAATGAGCAGTTCTTC. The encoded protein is CASSGGPQAGVNEQFF.

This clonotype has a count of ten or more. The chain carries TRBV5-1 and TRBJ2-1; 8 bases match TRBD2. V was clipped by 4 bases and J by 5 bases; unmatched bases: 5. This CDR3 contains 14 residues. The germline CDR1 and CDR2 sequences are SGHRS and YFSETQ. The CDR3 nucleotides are TGCGCCAGCAGCCCTCTAGCGGGCAACAATGAGCAGTTCTTC. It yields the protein CASSPLAGNNEQFF.

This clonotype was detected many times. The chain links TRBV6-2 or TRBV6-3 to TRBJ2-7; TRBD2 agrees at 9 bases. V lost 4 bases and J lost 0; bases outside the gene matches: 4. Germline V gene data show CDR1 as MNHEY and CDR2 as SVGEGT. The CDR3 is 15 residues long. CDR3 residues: CASSFLAGSSYEQYF. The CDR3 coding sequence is TGTGCCAGCAGTTTCCTAGCGGGATCCTCCTACGAGCAGTACTTC.

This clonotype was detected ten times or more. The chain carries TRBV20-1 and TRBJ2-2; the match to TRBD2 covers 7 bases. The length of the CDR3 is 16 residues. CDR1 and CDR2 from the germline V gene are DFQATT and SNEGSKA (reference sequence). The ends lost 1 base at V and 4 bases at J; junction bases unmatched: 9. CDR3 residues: CSARGLAERGTGELFF. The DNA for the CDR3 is TGCAGTGCTAGAGGGCTAGCGGAGCGGGGCACCGGGGAGCTGTTTTTT.